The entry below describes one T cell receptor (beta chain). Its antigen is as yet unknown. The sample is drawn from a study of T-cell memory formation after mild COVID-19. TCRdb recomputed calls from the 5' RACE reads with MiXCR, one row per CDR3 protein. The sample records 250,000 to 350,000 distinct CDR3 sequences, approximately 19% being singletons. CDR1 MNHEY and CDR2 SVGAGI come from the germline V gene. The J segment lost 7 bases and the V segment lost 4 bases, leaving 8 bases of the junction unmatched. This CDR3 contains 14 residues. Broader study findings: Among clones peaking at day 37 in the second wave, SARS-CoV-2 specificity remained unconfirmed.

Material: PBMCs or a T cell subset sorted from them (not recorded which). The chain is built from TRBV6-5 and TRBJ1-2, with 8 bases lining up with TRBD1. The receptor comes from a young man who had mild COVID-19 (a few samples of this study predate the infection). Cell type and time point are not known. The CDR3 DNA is TGTGCCAGCAGTTCCCTTCGGACAGGGCCTGGCTACACCTTC. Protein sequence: CASSSLRTGPGYTF.